One and the same sample provided the 3 T cell receptor beta chains below, sequenced in a study of T cell repertoires in cytomegalovirus infection. TCRdb analysed the reads with MiXCR anew, one entry per CDR3 protein. The sample consists of 200,000 to 250,000 distinct CDR3 sequences, approximately 22% of them appearing once. The sequenced sample consisted of CD8+ T cells from PBMCs. The source is a human donor in good health (CMV status not recorded). Some clones in this sample may be carry-over from other donors' samples.

This clonotype was seen repeatedly, ten times or more. The V gene is TRBV28, the J gene TRBJ1-1; D is perhaps TRBD1 (5 bases). Germline CDR1 and CDR2: MDHEN and SYDVKM. There are 14 residues in the CDR3. V was clipped by 5 bases and J by 1 base, with 11 bases between them. CDR3 nucleotides: TGTGCCAGCAGTCGACAGTGGGGGAACACTGAAGCTTTCTTT. Translated: CASSRQWGNTEAFF.

This clonotype was recorded at least ten times. CDR3 region: CASTPPENTEAFF. CDR3 in DNA: TGTGCCAGCACGCCGCCGGAGAACACTGAAGCTTTCTTT. The chain joins TRBV12-3 or TRBV12-4 to TRBJ1-1; no firm D call. This CDR3 contains 13 residues. Trimming cost V 7 bases and J 1 base, with 10 bases left between them.

V and J are TRBV28 and TRBJ2-1; D may be TRBD1 (5 bases). The CDR3 contains 15 residues. V lost 3 bases and J lost 8, with 17 bases in between. Germline assignment: CDR1 MDHEN and CDR2 SYDVKM. The CDR3 region is CASSLGLGAEYEQFF. CDR3 DNA sequence: TGTGCCAGCAGTTTGGGATTAGGGGCAGAGTATGAGCAGTTCTTC.